This TCR beta chain was captured by sequencing in a study of T cell responses to AZD1222 COVID-19 vaccine. General study points: Compared with day 0, the breadth and depth of the Spike-specific TCR repertoire rose significantly after two doses of AZD1222. The study reported that nearly half of spike-specific TCRs target unmutated variant regions. Donors were largely white British and mainly female; clonal diversity was possibly underestimated.

Second doses at about 4 or about 12 weeks were pooled. V gave up 3 bases and J gave up 2 bases, with 11 bases separating them. Germline CDR1 is SGHNT and CDR2 is YYREEE (reference sequence). The CDR3 length is 14 residues. In regard to this clone: What it binds is unknown.

Assay used: immunoSEQ multiplex PCR; TCRdb lists only in-frame clones, some missing. Seen here are roughly 150,000 clones, about 89% observed once, and the top ten hold roughly 9.1%. The source material was peripheral blood, sampled 28 days after the second AZD1222 dose. The J gene is TRBJ1-1, the V gene TRBV5-4; D unclear. This sequence originates from an adult who received the AZD1222 COVID-19 vaccine. The CDR3 nucleotides are TGTGCCAGCAGCTGGAAACAGAGAAACACTGAAGCTTTCTTT. Its translation: CASSWKQRNTEAFF.